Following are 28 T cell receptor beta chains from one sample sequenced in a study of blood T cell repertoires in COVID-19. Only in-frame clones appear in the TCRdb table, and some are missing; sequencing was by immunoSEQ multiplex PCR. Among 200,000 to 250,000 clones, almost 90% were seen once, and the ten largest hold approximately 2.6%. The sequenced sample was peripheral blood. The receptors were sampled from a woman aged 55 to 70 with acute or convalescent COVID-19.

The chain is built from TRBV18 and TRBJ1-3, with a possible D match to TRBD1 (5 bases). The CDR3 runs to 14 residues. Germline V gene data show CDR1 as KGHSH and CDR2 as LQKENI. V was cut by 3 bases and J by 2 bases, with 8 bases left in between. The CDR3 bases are TGTGCCAGCTCACCGACAGATACTGGAAACACCATATATTTT. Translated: CASSPTDTGNTIYF.

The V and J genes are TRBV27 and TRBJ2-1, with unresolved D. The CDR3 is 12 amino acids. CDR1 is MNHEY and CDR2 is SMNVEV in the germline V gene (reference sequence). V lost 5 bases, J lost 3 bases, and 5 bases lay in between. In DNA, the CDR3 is TGTGCCAGCAGTACACACTACAATGAGCAGTTCTTC. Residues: CASSTHYNEQFF.

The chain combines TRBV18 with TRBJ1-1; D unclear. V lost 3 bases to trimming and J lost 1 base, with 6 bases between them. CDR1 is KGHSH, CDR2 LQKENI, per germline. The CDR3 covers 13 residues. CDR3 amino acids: CASSPAGNTEAFF. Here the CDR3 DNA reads TGTGCCAGCTCACCGGCAGGGAACACTGAAGCTTTCTTT.

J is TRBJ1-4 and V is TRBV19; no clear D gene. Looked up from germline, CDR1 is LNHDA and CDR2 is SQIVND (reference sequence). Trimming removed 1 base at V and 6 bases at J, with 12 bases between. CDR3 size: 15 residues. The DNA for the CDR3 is TGTGCCAGTAGTATAGGTGGAAGGCGGGATGAAAAACTGTTTTTT. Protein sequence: CASSIGGRRDEKLFF.

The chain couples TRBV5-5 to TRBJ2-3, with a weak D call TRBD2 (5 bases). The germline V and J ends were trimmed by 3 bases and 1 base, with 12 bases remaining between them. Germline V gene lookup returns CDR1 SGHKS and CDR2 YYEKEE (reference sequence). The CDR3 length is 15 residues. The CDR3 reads CASSSPGIGTDTQYF. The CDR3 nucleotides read TGTGCCAGCAGCTCTCCGGGAATAGGCACAGATACGCAGTATTTT.

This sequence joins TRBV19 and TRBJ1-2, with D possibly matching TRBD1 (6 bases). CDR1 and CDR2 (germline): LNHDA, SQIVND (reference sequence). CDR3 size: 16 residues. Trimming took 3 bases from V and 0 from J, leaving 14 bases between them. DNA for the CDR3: TGTGCCAGTAGTATTCAAGGACAGAGAGCTAACTATGGCTACACCTTC. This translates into CASSIQGQRANYGYTF.

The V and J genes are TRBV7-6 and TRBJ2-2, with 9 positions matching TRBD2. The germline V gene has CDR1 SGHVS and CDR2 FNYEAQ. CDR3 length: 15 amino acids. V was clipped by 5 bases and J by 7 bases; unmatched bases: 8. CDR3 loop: CASSPWGLAGGELFF. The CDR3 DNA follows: TGTGCCAGCAGCCCGTGGGGACTAGCTGGCGGGGAGCTGTTTTTT.

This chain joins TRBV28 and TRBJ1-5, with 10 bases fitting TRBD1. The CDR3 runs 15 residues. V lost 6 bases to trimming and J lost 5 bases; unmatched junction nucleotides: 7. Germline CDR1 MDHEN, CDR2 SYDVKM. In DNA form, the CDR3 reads TGTGCCAGCAGCCGAACCGGGACAGGGGATCAGCCCCAGCATTTT. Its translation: CASSRTGTGDQPQHF.

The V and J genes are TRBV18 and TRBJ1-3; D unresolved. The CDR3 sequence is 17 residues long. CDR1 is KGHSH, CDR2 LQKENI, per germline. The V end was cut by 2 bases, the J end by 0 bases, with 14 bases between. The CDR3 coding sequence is TGTGCCAGCTCACCAAAGGTTGACACCTCCTCTGGAAACACCATATATTTT. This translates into CASSPKVDTSSGNTIYF.

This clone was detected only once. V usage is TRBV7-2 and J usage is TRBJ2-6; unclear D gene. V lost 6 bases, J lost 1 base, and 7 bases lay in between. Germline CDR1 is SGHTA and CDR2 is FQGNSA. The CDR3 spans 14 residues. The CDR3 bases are TGTGCCAGCAGTCGTAATTCTGGGGCCAACGTCCTGACTTTC. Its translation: CASSRNSGANVLTF.

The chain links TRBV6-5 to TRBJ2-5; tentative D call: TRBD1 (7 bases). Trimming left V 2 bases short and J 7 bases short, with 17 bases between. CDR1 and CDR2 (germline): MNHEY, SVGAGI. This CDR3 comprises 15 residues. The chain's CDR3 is CASSYTSLQGGTQYF. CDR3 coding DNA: TGTGCCAGCAGTTACACATCACTTCAGGGGGGGACCCAGTACTTC.

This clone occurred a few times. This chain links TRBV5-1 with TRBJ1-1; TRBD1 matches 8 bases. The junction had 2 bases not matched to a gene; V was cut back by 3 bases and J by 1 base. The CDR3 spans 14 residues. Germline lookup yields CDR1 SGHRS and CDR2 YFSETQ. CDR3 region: CASSWGTGNTEAFF. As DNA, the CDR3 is TGCGCCAGCAGCTGGGGGACAGGGAACACTGAAGCTTTCTTT.

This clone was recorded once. Here the CDR3 reads CASSFPGTGSGYTF. The CDR3, as DNA: TGTGCCAGCAGCTTTCCTGGGACAGGGTCTGGCTACACCTTC. V gene TRBV5-5 combines with J gene TRBJ1-2, with 9 bases lining up with TRBD1. The junction had 6 bases not matched to a gene; V was cut back by 2 bases and J by 7 bases. The germline CDR1 and CDR2 sequences are SGHKS and YYEKEE (reference sequence). This CDR3 has 14 residues.

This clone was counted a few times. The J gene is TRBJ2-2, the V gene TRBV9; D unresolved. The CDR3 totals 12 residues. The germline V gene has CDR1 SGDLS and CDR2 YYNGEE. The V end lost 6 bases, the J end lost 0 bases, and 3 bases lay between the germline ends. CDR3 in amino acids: CASTSNTGELFF. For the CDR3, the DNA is TGTGCCAGCACTTCGAACACCGGGGAGCTGTTTTTT. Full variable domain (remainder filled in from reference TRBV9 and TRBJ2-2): DSGVTQTPKHLITATGQRVTLRCSPRSGDLSVYWYQQSLDQGLQFLIQYYNGEERAKGNILERFSAQQFPDLHSELNLSSLELGDSALYFCASTSNTGELFFGEGSRLTVL.

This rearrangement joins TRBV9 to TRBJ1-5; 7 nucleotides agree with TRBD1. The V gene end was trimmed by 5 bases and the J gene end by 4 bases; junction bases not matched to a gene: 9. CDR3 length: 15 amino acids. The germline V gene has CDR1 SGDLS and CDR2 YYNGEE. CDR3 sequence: CASSVAGTENQPQHF. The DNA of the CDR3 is TGTGCCAGCAGTGTGGCAGGGACAGAGAATCAGCCCCAGCATTTT.

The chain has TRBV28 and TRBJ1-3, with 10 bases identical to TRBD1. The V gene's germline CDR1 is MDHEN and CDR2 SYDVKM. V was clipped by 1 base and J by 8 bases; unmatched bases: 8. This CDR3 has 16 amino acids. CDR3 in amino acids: CASSLYSPGQGDTIYF. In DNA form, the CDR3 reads TGTGCCAGCAGTTTATATTCCCCCGGACAGGGGGACACCATATATTTT.

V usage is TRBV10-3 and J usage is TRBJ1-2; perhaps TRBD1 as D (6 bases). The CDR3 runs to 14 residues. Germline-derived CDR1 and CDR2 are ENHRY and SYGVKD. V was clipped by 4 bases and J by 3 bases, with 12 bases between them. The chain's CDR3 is CAISVAGVDYGYTF. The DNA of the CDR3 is TGTGCCATCAGTGTCGCAGGGGTGGACTATGGCTACACCTTC.

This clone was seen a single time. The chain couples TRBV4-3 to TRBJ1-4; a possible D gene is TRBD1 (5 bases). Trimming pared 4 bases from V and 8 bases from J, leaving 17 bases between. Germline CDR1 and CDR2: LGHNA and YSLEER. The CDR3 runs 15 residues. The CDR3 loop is CASSRADTMGEKLFF. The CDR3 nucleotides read TGCGCCAGCAGCCGCGCGGACACTATGGGGGAAAAACTGTTTTTT.

CDR3 DNA: TGCGCCAGCAGCCCGGAAGCGGGACAGGCCAACTCCTACGAGCAGTACTTC. Its protein product is CASSPEAGQANSYEQYF. The chain has TRBV4-1 and TRBJ2-7; tentative D call: TRBD1 (8 bases). Trimming removed 4 bases from V and 0 bases from J, with 19 bases in between. Per germline, CDR1 MGHRA and CDR2 YSYEKL. The CDR3 sequence is 17 residues long.

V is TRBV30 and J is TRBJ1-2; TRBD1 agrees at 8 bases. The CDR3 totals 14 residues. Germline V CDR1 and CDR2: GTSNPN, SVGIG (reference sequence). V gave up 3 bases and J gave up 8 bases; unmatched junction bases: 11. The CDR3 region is CAWSSGRGHGGYTF. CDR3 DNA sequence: TGTGCCTGGAGCAGCGGCAGGGGGCACGGGGGCTACACCTTC.

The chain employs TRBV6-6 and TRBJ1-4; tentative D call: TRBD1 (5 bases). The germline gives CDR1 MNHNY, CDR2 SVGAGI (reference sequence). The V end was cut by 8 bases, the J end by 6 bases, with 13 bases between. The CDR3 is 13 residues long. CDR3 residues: CASRRPTDEKLFF. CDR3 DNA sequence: TGTGCCAGCCGACGACCGACAGATGAAAAACTGTTTTTT.

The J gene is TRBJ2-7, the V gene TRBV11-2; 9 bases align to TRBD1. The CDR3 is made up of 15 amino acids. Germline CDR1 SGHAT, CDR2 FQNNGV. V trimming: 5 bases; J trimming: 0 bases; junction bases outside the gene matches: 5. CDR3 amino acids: CASSTGTGPSYEQYF. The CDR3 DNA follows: TGTGCCAGCAGCACCGGGACAGGGCCCTCCTACGAGCAGTACTTC.

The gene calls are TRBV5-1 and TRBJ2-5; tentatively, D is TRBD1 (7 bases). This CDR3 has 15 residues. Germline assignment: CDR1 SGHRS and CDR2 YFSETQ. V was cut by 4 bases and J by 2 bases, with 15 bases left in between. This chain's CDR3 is CASSGRRGQQETQYF. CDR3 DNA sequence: TGCGCCAGCAGCGGGCGGAGGGGGCAGCAAGAGACCCAGTACTTC.

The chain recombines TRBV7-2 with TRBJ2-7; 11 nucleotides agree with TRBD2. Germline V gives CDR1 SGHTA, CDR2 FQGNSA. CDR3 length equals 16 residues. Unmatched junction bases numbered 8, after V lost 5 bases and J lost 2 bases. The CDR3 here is CASSPSTSGTTYEQYF. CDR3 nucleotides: TGTGCCAGCAGCCCCTCGACTAGCGGGACCACCTACGAGCAGTACTTC.

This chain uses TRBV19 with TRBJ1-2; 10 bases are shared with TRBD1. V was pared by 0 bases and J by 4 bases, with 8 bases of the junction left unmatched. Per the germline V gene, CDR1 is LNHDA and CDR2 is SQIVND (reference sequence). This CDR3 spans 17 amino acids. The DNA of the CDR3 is TGTGCCAGTAGTATAGATCTATCGACAGGGGGCACCTATGGCTACACCTTC. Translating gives CASSIDLSTGGTYGYTF.

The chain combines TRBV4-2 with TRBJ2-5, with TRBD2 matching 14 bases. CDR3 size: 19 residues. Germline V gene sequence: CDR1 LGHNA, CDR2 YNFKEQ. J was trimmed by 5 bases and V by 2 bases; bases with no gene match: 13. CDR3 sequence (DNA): TGTGCCAGCAGCCAACAGACGGCGACTAGCGGGAGGGGGTGGGAGACCCAGTACTTC. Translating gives CASSQQTATSGRGWETQYF.

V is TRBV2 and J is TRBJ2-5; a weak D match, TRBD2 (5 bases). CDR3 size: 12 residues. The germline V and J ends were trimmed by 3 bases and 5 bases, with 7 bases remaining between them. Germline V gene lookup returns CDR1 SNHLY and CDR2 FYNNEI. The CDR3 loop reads CASSDTGETQYF. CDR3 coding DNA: TGTGCCAGCAGTGATACGGGGGAGACCCAGTACTTC.

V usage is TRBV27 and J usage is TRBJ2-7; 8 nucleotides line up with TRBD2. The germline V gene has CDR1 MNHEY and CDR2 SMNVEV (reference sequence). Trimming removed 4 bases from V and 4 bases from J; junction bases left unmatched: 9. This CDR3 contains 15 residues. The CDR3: CASSSRAGGWYEQYF. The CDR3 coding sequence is TGTGCCAGCAGTTCAAGGGCGGGGGGCTGGTACGAGCAGTACTTC.